These T cell receptor beta chains were read from a single sample in a study of OX40 agonist ivuxolimab in advanced cancers. Using immunoSEQ multiplex PCR, the repertoire was profiled, and TCRdb retains in-frame clones only, with some absent. In the table there are 80,000 to 95,000 clones, around 80% of which are singletons. The specimen was CD4+ or CD8+ T cells sorted from blood, collected in a trial of the OX40 agonist ivuxolimab. Every receptor here comes from an adult with an advanced solid tumor such as melanoma, head and neck, liver or kidney cancer. Each CDR3 is given with its conserved first and last residue. A D gene is named only where the DNA matches it firmly. Rows give clone size only sometimes, using once, few, many, or a class for an expanded clone.

once	TRBD1	TRBV2	TRBJ1-4	CASSAATGGAAEKLFF	TGTGCCAGCAGTGCAGCGACAGGGGGCGCGGCGGAAAAACTGTTTTTT
-	TRBD2	TRBV9	TRBJ2-3	CASSPPLGRGGLTDTQYF	TGTGCCAGCAGCCCCCCTCTTGGTCGGGGGGGCCTAACAGATACGCAGTATTTT
-	-	TRBV6-5	TRBJ1-6	CASNSGVRSPLHF	TGTGCCAGCAATTCAGGGGTACGTTCACCCCTCCACTTT
-	-	TRBV7-2	TRBJ2-7	CASSLVPNSNYEQYF	TGTGCCAGCAGCTTAGTCCCGAACAGCAACTACGAGCAGTACTTC
-	-	TRBV4-3	TRBJ1-6	CASSLGAGAESPLHF	TGCGCCAGCAGCCTGGGGGCGGGGGCGGAATCACCCCTCCACTTT
once	TRBD1	TRBV5-8	TRBJ1-4	CASRDRAREKLFF	TGTGCCAGCAGGGACAGGGCTCGGGAAAAACTGTTTTTT
-	TRBD1	TRBV4-1	TRBJ2-1	CASSQRGTGEYNEQFF	TGCGCCAGCAGCCAACGAGGGACAGGGGAATACAATGAGCAGTTCTTC
few	TRBD1	TRBV7-9	TRBJ1-4	CASSGGTGFNEKLFF	TGTGCCAGCAGCGGGGGGACAGGGTTTAATGAAAAACTGTTTTTT
once	-	TRBV2	TRBJ1-1	CASSPFATEAFF	TGTGCCAGCAGCCCCTTCGCGACCGAAGCTTTCTTT
once	-	TRBV19	TRBJ2-3	CASSIEGGGGDTQYF	TGTGCCAGTAGTATAGAGGGGGGCGGCGGAGATACGCAGTATTTT
-	-	TRBV4-1	TRBJ1-2	CASSQDSGSNYGYTF	TGCGCCAGCAGCCAAGATTCAGGGTCCAACTATGGCTACACCTTC
-	-	TRBV5-1	TRBJ2-7	CASSAQGYEQYF	TGCGCCAGCAGCGCTCAGGGTTACGAGCAGTACTTC
few	TRBD1	TRBV30	TRBJ1-5	CAWSRDRNQPQHF	TGTGCCTGGAGCCGGGACAGAAATCAGCCCCAGCATTTT
-	-	TRBV19	TRBJ2-5	CASSPGGEVGTQYF	TGTGCCAGTAGCCCCGGCGGGGAAGTAGGGACCCAGTACTTC
-	-	TRBV6-1	TRBJ2-5	CASSEGAAAFQETQYF	TGTGCCAGCAGTGAGGGAGCCGCGGCATTCCAAGAGACCCAGTACTTC
-	TRBD2	TRBV28	TRBJ2-3	CASSSRGGWTDTQYF	TGTGCCAGCAGTTCTCGCGGGGGGTGGACAGATACGCAGTATTTT
-	TRBD2	TRBV7-3	TRBJ2-3	CASSPERGGWTDTQYF	TGTGCCAGCAGCCCCGAGCGGGGGGGCTGGACAGATACGCAGTATTTT
-	-	TRBV6-6	TRBJ1-1	CASSYSGGGTEAFF	TGTGCCAGCAGTTACTCCGGGGGGGGGACTGAAGCTTTCTTT
-	-	TRBV7-2	TRBJ2-5	CASSLDVETQYF	TGTGCCAGCAGCCTCGATGTAGAGACCCAGTACTTC
-	TRBD1	TRBV7-2	TRBJ1-2	CASSPRLGTGNYGYTF	TGTGCCAGCAGCCCACGTCTGGGGACAGGGAATTATGGCTACACCTTC
few	-	TRBV11-2	TRBJ1-2	CASSANLQGSYGYTF	TGTGCCAGCAGCGCGAACTTACAGGGCTCCTATGGCTACACCTTC
-	TRBD1	TRBV5-8	TRBJ1-4	CASSTKDRGSEKLFF	TGTGCCAGCAGCACGAAGGACAGGGGGTCGGAAAAACTGTTTTTT
-	-	TRBV15	TRBJ2-7	CATSIGRSSYEQYF	TGTGCCACCAGCATAGGCCGCTCTTCCTACGAGCAGTACTTC
-	TRBD1	TRBV28	TRBJ1-5	CASSFGYPGQGGQPQHF	TGTGCCAGCAGTTTCGGCTATCCGGGACAGGGTGGTCAGCCCCAGCATTTT
-	-	TRBV6-6	TRBJ2-7	CASRSTSHGEQYF	TGTGCCAGCAGGTCCACTAGCCATGGCGAGCAGTACTTC
-	TRBD2	TRBV4-2	TRBJ2-5	CASSRSPGGPETQYF	TGTGCCAGCAGCAGGTCGCCGGGGGGGCCGGAGACCCAGTACTTC
-	-	TRBV4-3	TRBJ1-6	CASSQEKLRRGYSPLHF	TGCGCCAGCAGCCAAGAGAAACTGAGGCGGGGCTATTCACCCCTCCACTTT
few	-	TRBV5-1	TRBJ2-2	CASSLTGDLGGELFF	TGCGCCAGCAGCTTGACTGGCGACCTGGGCGGGGAGCTGTTTTTT
-	TRBD1	TRBV4-3	TRBJ1-2	CASSQDVQTGGYGYTF	TGCGCCAGCAGCCAAGATGTTCAGACAGGGGGATATGGCTACACCTTC
-	TRBD1	TRBV2	TRBJ1-2	CASRRQGVDYGYTF	TGTGCCAGCAGGAGACAGGGGGTGGACTATGGCTACACCTTC
-	-	TRBV21-1	TRBJ1-6	CASSKAAGPNSPLHF	TGTGCCAGCAGCAAAGCCGCAGGGCCTAATTCACCCCTCCACTTT
once	TRBD1	TRBV5-6	TRBJ2-7	CASSLTGAQDYEQYF	TGTGCCAGCAGCTTAACAGGGGCCCAGGACTACGAGCAGTACTTC
-	-	TRBV11-1	TRBJ1-3	CASTSDGVPGNTIYF	TGTGCCAGCACCTCGGACGGGGTCCCTGGAAACACCATATATTTT
-	TRBD1	TRBV7-7	TRBJ2-7	CASSAGTGAYEQYF	TGTGCCAGCAGCGCCGGGACAGGGGCCTACGAGCAGTACTTC
few	TRBD1	TRBV19	TRBJ2-7	CASTPTGGSYEQYF	TGTGCCAGTACCCCCACAGGGGGAAGTTACGAGCAGTACTTC
few	TRBD2	TRBV7-9	TRBJ2-7	CASSPQGLAGAGEQYF	TGTGCCAGCAGCCCACAAGGACTAGCGGGGGCGGGAGAGCAGTACTTC
-	-	TRBV28	TRBJ1-5	CASRTDSNQPQHF	TGTGCCAGCAGGACAGATAGCAATCAGCCCCAGCATTTT
-	-	TRBV19	TRBJ1-3	CASSSWFSGNTIYF	TGTGCCAGTAGTTCCTGGTTCTCTGGAAACACCATATATTTT
-	-	TRBV5-5	TRBJ1-4	CASSSQGIGEKLFF	TGTGCCAGCAGCTCACAGGGTATCGGTGAAAAACTGTTTTTT
-	-	TRBV7-6	TRBJ1-6	CASSLERGQVNSPLHF	TGTGCCAGCAGCTTAGAAAGAGGGCAGGTTAATTCACCCCTCCACTTT
-	-	TRBV2	TRBJ1-4	CASRRRITTNEKLFF	TGTGCCAGCAGACGACGGATAACAACTAATGAAAAACTGTTTTTT
-	TRBD2	TRBV4-1	TRBJ2-3	CASSQDWWLAETDTQYF	TGCGCCAGCAGCCAAGATTGGTGGCTAGCGGAGACAGATACGCAGTATTTT
-	TRBD1	TRBV7-8	TRBJ2-5	CASSRDRQETQYF	TGTGCCAGCAGTCGGGACAGACAAGAGACCCAGTACTTC
-	-	TRBV30	TRBJ1-2	CASTGYTF	TGTGCCTCGACTGGCTACACCTTC
once	-	TRBV7-9	TRBJ1-2	CASSLGNEGNYGYTF	TGTGCCAGCAGCTTGGGGAACGAGGGGAACTATGGCTACACCTTC
-	-	TRBV4-2	TRBJ1-4	CASSHPSPATNEKLFF	TGTGCCAGCAGCCATCCGTCGCCGGCAACTAATGAAAAACTGTTTTTT
-	TRBD1	TRBV28	TRBJ2-6	CASSSIIQGAGANVLTF	TGTGCCAGCAGTTCCATCATACAGGGGGCTGGGGCCAACGTCCTGACTTTC
-	-	TRBV11-1	TRBJ2-5	CASSLKETQYF	TGTGCCAGCAGCTTGAAGGAGACCCAGTACTTC
-	TRBD1	TRBV9	TRBJ2-3	CASSLSGQVTDTQYF	TGTGCCAGCAGCCTATCGGGACAGGTTACAGATACGCAGTATTTT
-	-	TRBV15	TRBJ1-5	CATSRERAQHF	TGTGCCACCAGCAGAGAAAGGGCCCAGCATTTT
few	-	TRBV7-9	TRBJ1-3	CASPAGRASGNTIYF	TGTGCCAGCCCCGCCGGCAGGGCCTCTGGAAACACCATATATTTT
-	-	TRBV5-1	TRBJ1-2	CASSLVPESNYGYTF	TGCGCCAGCAGCTTGGTTCCGGAGAGTAACTATGGCTACACCTTC
-	-	TRBV6-1	TRBJ2-2	CASRAWGGPVGELFF	TGTGCCAGCAGGGCCTGGGGGGGCCCGGTCGGGGAGCTGTTTTTT
-	TRBD1	TRBV29-1	TRBJ1-2	CSAAGTGGLGYTF	TGCAGCGCAGCCGGGACAGGGGGTTTGGGCTACACCTTC